This T cell receptor (beta chain) stems from a study of T cells of healthy individuals. This clonotype showed up many times. Germline lookup yields CDR1 MNHEY and CDR2 SMNVEV (reference sequence). The CDR3 sequence is 17 residues long. TCRdb reprocessed the 5' RACE reads with MiXCR, giving one entry per CDR3 protein. The sample contains approximately 89,000 distinct CDR3 sequences, 5% of which appear only once. This TCR derives from a female donor in good health. V is TRBV27 and J is TRBJ2-2, with D possibly TRBD2 on 6 matching bases. The CDR3 spells CATSSGDLRLDTGELFF. DNA of the CDR3: TGTGCTACCAGCAGTGGGGACCTACGACTAGACACCGGGGAGCTGTTTTTT.